This T cell receptor (beta chain) was identified in a study of T-cell reconstitution after alpha-beta-depleted transplantation in children. Study-wide findings and caveats: One year post-transplant, T-cell counts and diversity were largely derived from T cells produced anew. Alpha-beta T cells about two months after transplant reportedly derived from several hundred expanded graft clones.

Preparation of the TCRbeta library was carried out with unique molecular identifiers. TCRdb recomputed calls from the PCR reads with MiXCR, one row per CDR3 protein. Of about 200,000 distinct CDR3 sequences listed, 5.5% to 7% are singletons. Looked up from germline, CDR1 is MDHEN and CDR2 is SYDVKM. The CDR3 has 17 amino acids. Losses at the gene ends were 3 bases for V and 4 bases for J; bases not matched to a gene: 6. There are a few counts of this clonotype. Its target is not known. This receptor was taken from a boy aged 2-15 years with acute lymphoblastic leukemia, due to receive a stem cell transplant. Sequenced material: PBMCs, taken before TCRalphabeta/CD19-depleted stem cell transplant. This chain connects TRBV28 to TRBJ2-2, with 12 bases that match TRBD2. The CDR3 here is CASSFSGLAGPTGELFF. The CDR3 DNA reads TGTGCCAGCAGTTTTTCCGGACTAGCGGGACCCACCGGGGAGCTGTTTTTT.